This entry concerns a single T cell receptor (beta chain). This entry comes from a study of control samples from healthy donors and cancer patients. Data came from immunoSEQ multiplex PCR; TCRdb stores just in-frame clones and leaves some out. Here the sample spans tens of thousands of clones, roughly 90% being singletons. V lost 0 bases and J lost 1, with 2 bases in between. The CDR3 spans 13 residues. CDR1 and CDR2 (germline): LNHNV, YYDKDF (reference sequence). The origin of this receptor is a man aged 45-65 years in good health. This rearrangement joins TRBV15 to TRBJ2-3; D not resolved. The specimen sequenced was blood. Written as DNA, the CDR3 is TGTGCCACCAGCAGAGATCGCACAGATACGCAGTATTTT. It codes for CATSRDRTDTQYF. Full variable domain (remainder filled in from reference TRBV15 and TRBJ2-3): DAMVIQNPRYQVTQFGKPVTLSCSQTLNHNVMYWYQQKSSQAPKLLFHYYDKDFNNEADTPDNFQSRRPNTSFCFLDIRSPGLGDTAMYLCATSRDRTDTQYFGPGTRLTVL.